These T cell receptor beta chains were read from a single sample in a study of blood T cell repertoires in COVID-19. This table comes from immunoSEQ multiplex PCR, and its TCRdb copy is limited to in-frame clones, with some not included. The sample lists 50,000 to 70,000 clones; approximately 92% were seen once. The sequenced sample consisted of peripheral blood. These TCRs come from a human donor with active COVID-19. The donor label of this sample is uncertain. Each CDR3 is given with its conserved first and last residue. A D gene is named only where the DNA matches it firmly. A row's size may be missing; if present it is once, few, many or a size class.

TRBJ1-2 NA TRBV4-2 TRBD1 CASSFNQGQGDGYTF TGTGCCAGCAGCTTTAATCAGGGACAGGGGGATGGCTACACCTTC
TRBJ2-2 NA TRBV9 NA CASSDGNRPNTGELFF TGTGCCAGCAGCGACGGAAACAGGCCGAACACCGGGGAGCTGTTTTTT
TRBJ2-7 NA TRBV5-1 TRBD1 CASRTRDRVAEQYF TGCGCCAGCAGAACTCGGGACAGGGTCGCCGAGCAGTACTTC
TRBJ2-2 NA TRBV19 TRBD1 CATGSRQGNTGELFF TGTGCCACTGGGTCTAGACAGGGAAATACCGGGGAGCTGTTTTTT
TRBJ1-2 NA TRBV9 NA CASWGDGYGYTF TGTGCCAGCTGGGGGGATGGCTATGGCTACACCTTC
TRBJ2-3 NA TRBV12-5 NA CASGPGRGITDTQYF TGTGCTAGTGGACCGGGGCGGGGAATCACAGATACGCAGTATTTT
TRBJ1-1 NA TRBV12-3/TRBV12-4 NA CASSLESVPEAFF TGTGCCAGCAGTTTGGAAAGCGTCCCTGAAGCTTTCTTT
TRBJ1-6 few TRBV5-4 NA CASSLGRRRDNSPLHF TGTGCCAGCAGCTTGGGGCGCCGGCGGGATAATTCACCCCTCCACTTT
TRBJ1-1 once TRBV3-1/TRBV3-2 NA CASNRGTEAFF TGTGCCAGCAACCGAGGGACTGAAGCTTTCTTT
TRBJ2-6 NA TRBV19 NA CASSRPGEAGSGANVLTF TGTGCCAGTAGTCGACCCGGGGAGGCTGGTTCTGGGGCCAACGTCCTGACTTTC
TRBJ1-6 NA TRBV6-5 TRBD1 CASRPGGNSPLHF TGTGCCAGCCGTCCAGGGGGTAATTCACCCCTCCACTTT
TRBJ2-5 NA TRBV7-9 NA CASSLVPALRETQYF TGTGCCAGCAGCTTAGTTCCAGCCCTCAGGGAGACCCAGTACTTC
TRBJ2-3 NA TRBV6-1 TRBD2 CASSVPTSGRALITDTQYF TGTGCCAGCAGTGTCCCGACTAGCGGGAGGGCCCTTATCACAGATACGCAGTATTTT
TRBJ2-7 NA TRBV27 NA CASSFSGLAEQYF TGTGCCAGCAGTTTTTCAGGGCTGGCCGAGCAGTACTTC
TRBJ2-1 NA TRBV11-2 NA CASSSPVYNEQFF TGTGCCAGCAGCTCACCAGTCTACAATGAGCAGTTCTTC
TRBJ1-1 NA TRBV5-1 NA CASSLEGEIAFF TGCGCCAGCAGCTTGGAGGGGGAGATAGCTTTCTTT
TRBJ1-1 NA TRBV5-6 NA CASRYRMNTEAFF TGTGCCAGCAGGTACAGGATGAACACTGAAGCTTTCTTT
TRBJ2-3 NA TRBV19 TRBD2 CASSRGGLGTDTQYF TGTGCCAGTAGTCGGGGGGGACTGGGCACAGATACGCAGTATTTT
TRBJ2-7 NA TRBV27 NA CASSLRRGPYEQYF TGTGCCAGCAGTTTACGGAGGGGGCCCTACGAGCAGTACTTC
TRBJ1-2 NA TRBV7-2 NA CASSRGWGNPLGGYGYTF TGTGCCAGCAGCCGGGGGTGGGGAAACCCCTTGGGTGGATATGGCTACACCTTC
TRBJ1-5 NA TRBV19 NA CASSVINQPQHF TGTGCCTCGTCAGTTATCAATCAGCCCCAGCATTTT
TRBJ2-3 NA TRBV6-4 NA CASSDSSGGTDTQYF TGTGCCAGCAGTGACTCTTCAGGGGGCACAGATACGCAGTATTTT
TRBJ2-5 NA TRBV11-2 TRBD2 CASSLRGGGRETQYF TGTGCCAGCAGCTTGCGGGGGGGCGGAAGGGAGACCCAGTACTTC
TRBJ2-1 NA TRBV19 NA CASSGSNEQFF TGTGCCAGTAGTGGCAGCAATGAGCAGTTCTTC
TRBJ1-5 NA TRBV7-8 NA CASSLDTGLNQPQHF TGTGCCAGCAGCTTAGACACAGGGCTCAATCAGCCCCAGCATTTT
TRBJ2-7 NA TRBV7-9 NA CASSPDSVYEQYF TGTGCCAGCAGCCCAGACAGTGTCTACGAGCAGTACTTC
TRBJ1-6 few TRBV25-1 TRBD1 CASSPDRAVNSPLHF TGTGCCAGCAGCCCGGACAGGGCGGTAAATTCACCCCTCCACTTT
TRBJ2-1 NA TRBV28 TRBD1 CASRLQGASSYNEQFF TGTGCCAGCAGGTTACAGGGGGCTAGCTCCTACAATGAGCAGTTCTTC
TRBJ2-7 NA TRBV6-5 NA CASSLGGTGIYEQYF TGTGCCAGCAGCCTCGGGGGGACAGGAATTTACGAGCAGTACTTC